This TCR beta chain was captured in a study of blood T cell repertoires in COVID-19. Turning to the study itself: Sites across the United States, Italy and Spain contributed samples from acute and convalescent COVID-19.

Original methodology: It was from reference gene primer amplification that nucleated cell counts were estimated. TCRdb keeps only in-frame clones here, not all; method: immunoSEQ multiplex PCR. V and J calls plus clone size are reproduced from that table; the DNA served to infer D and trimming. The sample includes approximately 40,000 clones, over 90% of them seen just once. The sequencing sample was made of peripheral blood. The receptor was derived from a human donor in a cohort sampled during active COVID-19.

The CDR3, as DNA: TGTGCCAGCAGACGGACAGGGGTGGACTATGGCTACACCTTC. Translating gives CASRRTGVDYGYTF. The chain couples TRBV9 to TRBJ1-2, with 9 positions matching TRBD1. The V segment lost 5 bases and the J segment 3 bases; nucleotides outside the gene matches: 5. Germline lookup yields CDR1 SGDLS and CDR2 YYNGEE. The CDR3 is 14 residues long.